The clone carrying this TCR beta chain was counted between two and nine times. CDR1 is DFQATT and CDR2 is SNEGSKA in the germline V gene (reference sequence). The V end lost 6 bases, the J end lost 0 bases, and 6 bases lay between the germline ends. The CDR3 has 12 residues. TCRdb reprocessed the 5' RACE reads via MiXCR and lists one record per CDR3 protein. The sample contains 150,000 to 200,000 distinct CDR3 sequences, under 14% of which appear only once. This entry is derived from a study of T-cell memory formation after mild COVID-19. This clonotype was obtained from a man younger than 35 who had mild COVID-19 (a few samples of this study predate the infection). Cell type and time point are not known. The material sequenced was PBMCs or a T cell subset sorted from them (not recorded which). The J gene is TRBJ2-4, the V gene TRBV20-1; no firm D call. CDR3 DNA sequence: TGCAGTGCCGGTAGAGCCAAAAACATTCAGTACTTC. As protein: CSAGRAKNIQYF.